This TCR beta chain was identified during a study of shared clonotypes between healthy human individuals. Deletions cut 0 bases from V and 4 bases from J, with 10 bases between. Germline V gene sequence: CDR1 SGDLS, CDR2 YYNGEE. This CDR3 has 14 amino acids. Whole-study findings and limits: Memory subsets generally showed smaller estimated richness than naive subsets did.

Clones were read by immunoSEQ multiplex PCR, and TCRdb kept only the in-frame ones, dropping some. The sample lists about 1.1 million clones, 77% seen once, with 0.89% in the top ten. As regards this clone: Its antigen is unknown.

Every donor, a Caucasian adult, lived in Nashville, Tennessee. Naive CD45RA+ and memory CD45RA-negative subsets were split from CD4+ cells. The origin of this receptor is a man in his late teens or twenties in good health. Some clones in this sample may be carry-over from other donors' samples. The sample consisted of memory CD4+ T cells from PBMCs. Subset meaning: CD45RA-negative fraction. The V and J genes are TRBV9 and TRBJ1-1; D gene uncertain. CDR3 protein: CASSVESVVTEAFF. CDR3 in DNA: TGTGCCAGCAGCGTAGAATCAGTGGTCACTGAAGCTTTCTTT.